This T cell receptor (beta chain) derives from a study of blood T cell repertoires in COVID-19. The CDR3 has 16 amino acids. The junction had 8 bases not matched to a gene; V was cut back by 5 bases and J by 4 bases. Germline values: CDR1 SGHRS, CDR2 YFSETQ. Profiled with immunoSEQ multiplex PCR; TCRdb holds only in-frame clones, not every one. Here the sample spans about 210,000 clones, approximately 78% being singletons. The sample consisted of peripheral blood. The chain joins TRBV5-1 to TRBJ2-7, with 14 bases aligning to TRBD2. The TCR comes from a woman in her forties with acute or convalescent COVID-19. In DNA, the CDR3 is TGCGCCAGCAGACAAGGACTAGCGGGGGGACCTTACGAGCAGTACTTC. Protein sequence: CASRQGLAGGPYEQYF.